This T cell receptor (beta chain) derives from a study of TIL therapy for anti-PD-1-resistant metastatic lung cancer. The overall study: Median tumor PD-L1 proportion score was roughly 5.9%. Most patients had lung adenocarcinoma; several tumors were EGFR-mutant, two ALK-rearranged; half smoked currently or formerly.

The immunoSEQ assay was v3. Only in-frame clones appear in the TCRdb table, and some are missing; sequencing was by immunoSEQ multiplex PCR. The sample holds 7,000 to 9,000 clones; over 65% are singletons and the top ten take around 7.1%. Germline CDR1 reads MNHEY; CDR2 reads SMNVEV (reference sequence). CDR3 size: 16 residues. Time point given: pre-treatment sample, taken before nivolumab and TIL therapy. Tumor tissue came from excised metastases, mostly pleural nodules or supraclavicular lymph nodes. Tumors were harvested before any PD-1/PD-L1 blockade. This specimen consisted of tumor tissue, obtained at baseline. The sequence derives from a person aged 30 to 80 with non-small cell lung cancer. V and J are TRBV27 and TRBJ2-5; 9 bases fit TRBD1. The J call is in doubt because the DNA end fits TRBJ2-7 better. The CDR3 DNA reads as TGTGCCAGCAGTACCCTAAGGAGACAGGGGGAACACGAGCAGTACTTC. Its protein is CASSTLRRQGEHEQYF.